The clone carrying this T cell receptor beta chain has at least ten counts. Its target is not known. Naive CD8 libraries came from approximately 20,000 to 1,000,000 sorted cells with 10%, 30% or 50% RNA. The sorting of naive CD8 T cells used the CD8+CD4-CCR7+CD45RA+ phenotype. This entry is derived from a study of molecular identifiers for immune sequencing clone quantification. MiXCR was run by TCRdb on the PCR reads, yielding one entry per CDR3 protein. The sample yields about 500,000 distinct CDR3 sequences, about a fifth seen once. The V and J ends lost 4 bases and 0 bases respectively, with 11 bases between them. Germline loops: CDR1 SGHDT, CDR2 YYEEEE. This CDR3 is 14 amino acids long. Findings of the study overall: Investigators reportedly could detect spiked Jurkat TCR RNA from one cell among over 750,000 naive cells. Over 99% of effector molecules, but under 1% in naive cells, were held by clones with more than 20 RNA copies.

The gene calls are TRBV5-6 and TRBJ2-7, with a weak D call TRBD1 (6 bases). The receptor was derived from a human donor in good health. Some libraries in this study had Jurkat cell RNA spiked in. The sequencing input was naive CD8+ T cells from blood, with Jurkat cell RNA spiked in. Subset of the sample: FACS-sorted CD8+CD4-CCR7+CD45RA+ naive T cells. The CDR3 sequence is CASSPWDTSYEQYF. CDR3 nucleotides: TGTGCCAGCAGCCCATGGGACACCTCCTACGAGCAGTACTTC.